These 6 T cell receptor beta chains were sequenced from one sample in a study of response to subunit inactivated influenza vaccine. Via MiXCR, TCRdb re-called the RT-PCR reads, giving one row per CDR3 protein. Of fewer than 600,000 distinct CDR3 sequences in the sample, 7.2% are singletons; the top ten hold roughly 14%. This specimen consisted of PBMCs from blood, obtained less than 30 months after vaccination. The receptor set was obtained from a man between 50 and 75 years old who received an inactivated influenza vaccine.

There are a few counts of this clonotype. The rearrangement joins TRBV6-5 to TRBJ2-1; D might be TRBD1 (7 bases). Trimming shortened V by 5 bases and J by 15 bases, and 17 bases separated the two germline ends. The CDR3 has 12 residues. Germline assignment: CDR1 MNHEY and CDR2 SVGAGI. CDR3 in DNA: TGTGCCAGCAGTCCGCAGGGGGGCCAAAGGTTCTTC. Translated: CASSPQGGQRFF.

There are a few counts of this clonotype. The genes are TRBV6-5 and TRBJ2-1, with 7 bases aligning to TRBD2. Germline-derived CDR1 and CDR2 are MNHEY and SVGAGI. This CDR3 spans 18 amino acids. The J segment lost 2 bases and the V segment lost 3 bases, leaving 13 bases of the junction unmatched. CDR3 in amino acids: CASSYPTRVREAYNEQFF. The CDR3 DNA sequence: TGTGCCAGCAGTTATCCGACCCGAGTTCGGGAGGCCTACAATGAGCAGTTCTTC.

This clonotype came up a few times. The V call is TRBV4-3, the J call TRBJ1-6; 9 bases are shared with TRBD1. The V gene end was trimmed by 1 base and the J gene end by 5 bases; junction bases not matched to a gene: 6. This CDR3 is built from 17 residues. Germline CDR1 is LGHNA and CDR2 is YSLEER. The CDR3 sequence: CASSQVLRTGDNSPLHF. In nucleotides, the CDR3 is TGCGCCAGCAGCCAAGTTCTAAGGACAGGGGATAATTCACCCCTCCACTTT.

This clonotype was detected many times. Here the CDR3 reads CASSLGDGAGYTF. DNA of the CDR3: TGTGCCAGCAGTTTGGGGGACGGGGCCGGCTACACCTTC. The rearrangement joins TRBV12-3 or TRBV12-4 to TRBJ1-2, with TRBD1 as a possible D gene (5 bases). CDR3 length equals 13 residues. V was trimmed by 3 bases and J by 8 bases, leaving 13 bases between them.

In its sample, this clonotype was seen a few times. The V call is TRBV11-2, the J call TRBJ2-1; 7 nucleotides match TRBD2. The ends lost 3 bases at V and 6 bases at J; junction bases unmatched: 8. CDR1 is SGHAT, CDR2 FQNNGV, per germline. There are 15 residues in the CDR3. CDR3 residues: CASSFGGTFGNEQFF. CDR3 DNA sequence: TGTGCCAGCAGCTTCGGGGGGACCTTTGGCAATGAGCAGTTCTTC.

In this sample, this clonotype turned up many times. The CDR3 DNA reads TGTGCCAGCAGCTTTTCAGGGGTTTCCACCGGGGAGCTGTTTTTT. As protein: CASSFSGVSTGELFF. V usage is TRBV7-9 and J usage is TRBJ2-2; weak D call: TRBD1 (6 bases). CDR3 length equals 15 residues. The V and J ends lost 3 bases and 4 bases respectively, with 12 bases between them. CDR1 and CDR2 (germline): SEHNR, FQNEAQ (reference sequence).